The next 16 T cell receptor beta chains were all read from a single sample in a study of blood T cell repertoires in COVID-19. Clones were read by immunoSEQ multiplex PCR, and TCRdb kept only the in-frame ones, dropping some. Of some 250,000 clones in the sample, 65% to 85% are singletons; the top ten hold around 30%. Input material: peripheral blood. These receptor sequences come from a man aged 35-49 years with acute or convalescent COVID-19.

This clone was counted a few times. This chain's CDR3 is CASSATGWANEKLFF. The CDR3 DNA reads TGTGCCAGCAGCGCGACAGGGTGGGCTAATGAAAAACTGTTTTTT. The V call is TRBV9, the J call TRBJ1-4; the match to TRBD1 covers 7 bases. V shed 3 bases, J shed 3 bases, and the junction held 5 bases outside the gene matches. Germline V lookup: CDR1 SGDLS, CDR2 YYNGEE. CDR3 length equals 15 residues.

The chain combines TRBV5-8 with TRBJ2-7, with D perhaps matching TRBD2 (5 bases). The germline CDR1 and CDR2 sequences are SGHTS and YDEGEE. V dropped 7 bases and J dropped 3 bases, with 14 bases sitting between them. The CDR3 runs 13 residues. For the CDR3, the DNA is TGTGCCAGCGTCAGCGGAATGGACTACGAGCAGTACTTC. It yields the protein CASVSGMDYEQYF.

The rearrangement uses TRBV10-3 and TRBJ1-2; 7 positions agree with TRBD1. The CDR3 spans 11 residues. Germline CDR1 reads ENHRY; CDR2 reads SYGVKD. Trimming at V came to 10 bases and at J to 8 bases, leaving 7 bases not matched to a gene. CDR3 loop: CASSTGEGYTF. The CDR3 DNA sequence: TGTGCCAGCTCTACAGGGGAGGGCTACACCTTC.

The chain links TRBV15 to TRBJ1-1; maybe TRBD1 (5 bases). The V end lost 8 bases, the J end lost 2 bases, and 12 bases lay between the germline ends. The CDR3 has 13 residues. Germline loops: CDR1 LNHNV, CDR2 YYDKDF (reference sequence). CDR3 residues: CATARTLNTEAFF. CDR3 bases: TGTGCCACCGCGAGGACACTAAACACTGAAGCTTTCTTT.

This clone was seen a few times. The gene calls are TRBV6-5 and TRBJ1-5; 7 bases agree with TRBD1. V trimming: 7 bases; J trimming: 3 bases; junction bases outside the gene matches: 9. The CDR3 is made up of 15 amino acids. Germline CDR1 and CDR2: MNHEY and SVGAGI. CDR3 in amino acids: CASNPEGAINQPQHF. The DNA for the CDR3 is TGTGCCAGCAATCCAGAGGGGGCGATCAATCAGCCCCAGCATTTT.

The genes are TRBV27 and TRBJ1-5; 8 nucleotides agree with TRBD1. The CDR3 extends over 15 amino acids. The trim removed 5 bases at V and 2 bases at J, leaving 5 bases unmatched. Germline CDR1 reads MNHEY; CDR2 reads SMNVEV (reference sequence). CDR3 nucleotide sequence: TGTGCCAGCAGTCCGGGACAGGTGGGCAATCAGCCCCAGCATTTT. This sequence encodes CASSPGQVGNQPQHF.

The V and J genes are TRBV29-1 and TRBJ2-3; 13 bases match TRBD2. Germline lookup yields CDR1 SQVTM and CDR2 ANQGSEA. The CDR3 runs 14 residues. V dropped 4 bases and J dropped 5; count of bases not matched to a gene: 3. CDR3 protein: CSVGTSGGGDTQYF. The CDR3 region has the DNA TGCAGCGTTGGGACTAGCGGGGGTGGAGATACGCAGTATTTT.

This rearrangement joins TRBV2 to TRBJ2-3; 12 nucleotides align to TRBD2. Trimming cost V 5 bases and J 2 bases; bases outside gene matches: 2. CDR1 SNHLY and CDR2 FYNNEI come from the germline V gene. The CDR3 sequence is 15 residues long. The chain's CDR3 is CASSRLAGVTDTQYF. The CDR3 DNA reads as TGTGCCAGCAGTAGACTAGCGGGAGTCACAGATACGCAGTATTTT.

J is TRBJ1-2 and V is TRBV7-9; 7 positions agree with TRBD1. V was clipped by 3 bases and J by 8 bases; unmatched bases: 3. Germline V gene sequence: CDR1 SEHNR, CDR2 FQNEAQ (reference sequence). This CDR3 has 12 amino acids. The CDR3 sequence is CASSLTGRGYTF. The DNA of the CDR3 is TGTGCCAGCAGCTTGACAGGGCGAGGCTACACCTTC.

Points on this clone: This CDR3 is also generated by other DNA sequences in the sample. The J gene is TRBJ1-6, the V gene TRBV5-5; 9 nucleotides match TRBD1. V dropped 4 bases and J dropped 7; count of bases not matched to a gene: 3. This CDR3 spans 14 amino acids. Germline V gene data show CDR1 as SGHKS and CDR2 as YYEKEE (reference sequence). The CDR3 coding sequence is TGTGCCAGCAGCCTGGGACAGGGCAATTCACCCCTCCACTTT. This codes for CASSLGQGNSPLHF.

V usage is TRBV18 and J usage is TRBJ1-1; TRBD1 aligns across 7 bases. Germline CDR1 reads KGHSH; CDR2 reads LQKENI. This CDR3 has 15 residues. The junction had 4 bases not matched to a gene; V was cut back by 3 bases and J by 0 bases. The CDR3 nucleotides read TGTGCCAGCTCACCCCCGACAGGGATGAACACTGAAGCTTTCTTT. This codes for CASSPPTGMNTEAFF.

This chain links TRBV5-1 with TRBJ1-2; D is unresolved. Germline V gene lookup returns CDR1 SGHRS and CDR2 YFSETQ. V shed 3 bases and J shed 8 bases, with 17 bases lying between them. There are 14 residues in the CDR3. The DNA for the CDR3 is TGCGCCAGCAGCTCCTATAACGAAAACTTCGGCTACACCTTC. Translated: CASSSYNENFGYTF.

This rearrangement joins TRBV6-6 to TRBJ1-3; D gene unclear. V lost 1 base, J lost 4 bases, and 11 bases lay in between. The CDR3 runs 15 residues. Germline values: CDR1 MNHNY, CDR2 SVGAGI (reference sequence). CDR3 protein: CASSYWGGRGNTIYF. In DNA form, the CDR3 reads TGTGCCAGCAGTTACTGGGGAGGGAGAGGAAACACCATATATTTT.

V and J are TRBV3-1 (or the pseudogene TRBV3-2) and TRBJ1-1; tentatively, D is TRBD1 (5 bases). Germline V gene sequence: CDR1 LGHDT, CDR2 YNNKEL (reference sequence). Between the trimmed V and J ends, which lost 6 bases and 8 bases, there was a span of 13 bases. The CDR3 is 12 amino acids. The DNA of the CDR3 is TGTGCCAGCAGTTTTAACCGGGGGGAAGCTTTCTTT. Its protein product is CASSFNRGEAFF.

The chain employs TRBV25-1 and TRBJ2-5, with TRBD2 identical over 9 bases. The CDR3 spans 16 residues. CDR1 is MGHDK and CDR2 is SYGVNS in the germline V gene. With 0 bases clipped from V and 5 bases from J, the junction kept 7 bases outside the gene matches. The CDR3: CASSEYGGRGYETQYF. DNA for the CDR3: TGTGCCAGCAGTGAATACGGCGGGAGGGGGTATGAGACCCAGTACTTC.

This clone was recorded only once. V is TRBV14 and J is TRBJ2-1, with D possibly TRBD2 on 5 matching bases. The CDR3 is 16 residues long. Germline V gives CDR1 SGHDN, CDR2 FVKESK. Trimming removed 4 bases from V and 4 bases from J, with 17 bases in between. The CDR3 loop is CASSPGLSRLYNEQFF. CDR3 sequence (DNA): TGTGCCAGCAGCCCTGGACTGTCCCGTTTGTACAATGAGCAGTTCTTC.